This T cell receptor (beta chain) was sequenced for a study of glioma-infiltrating T cells listed by TCRdb under 2016. About the full investigation: Low-grade gliomas were represented by WHO grade II oligodendrogliomas or astrocytomas, and glioblastomas were represented by WHO grade IV tumors that were sampled at initial rather than recurrent diagnosis. Dexamethasone was administered to glioma patients for six or fewer days before surgery. The sequencing target for blood libraries was about 4- to 11-fold coverage of approximately 1 million peripheral T cells. Sequencing of TCR alpha- and beta-chain repertoires was performed on glioma tissue, on non-neoplastic brain tissue, and on matched peripheral blood mononuclear cells. To measure how far tissue and blood T-cell populations diverged, each tissue-infiltrating repertoire was compared against the peripheral blood repertoire of the same patient. Three low-grade glioma patients, under ten primary glioblastoma patients, and three non-glioma patients who contributed non-neoplastic brain tissue made up the paired cohort.

For CDR1 and CDR2, the germline V gene (reference sequence) lists DFQATT and SNEGSKA. Here V drops 2 bases and J drops 0 bases, and the junction holds 16 bases not matched to any gene. CDR3 length: 18 amino acids, cysteine to phenylalanine. The sequence is cut down to CDR3 DNA, 54 bases in frame from base 1. Broader findings and caveats from the paper: The group comparisons were based on small numbers of patients: three non-neoplastic, three low-grade glioma and seven or eight glioblastoma patients. VJ-independent divergence between tissue and blood was lower than expected in non-neoplastic patients but higher than expected in all gliomas, particularly low-grade gliomas. Very few CDR3 sequences were shared between tissue and blood, attributed to high CDR3 diversity and limited sampling. Patients with low tissue-blood divergence were marked by a signature set of shared blood CDR3 motifs, and this signature set was depleted in highly divergent patients.

As for this clonotype: Its antigen is not yet known. No much larger clone is present one base from it, and per-base qualities are unavailable.

Surgical brain or tumor specimens were cryofrozen in liquid nitrogen immediately after resection, and peripheral blood cells were collected concurrently. TCR alpha and beta CDR3 regions were amplified with the iRepertoire nested amplicon-rescue multiplex PCR (arm-PCR) platform from RNA. The input for one-step reverse transcription and amplification was roughly 85-400 ng of either tissue mRNA or PBMC total RNA. Following bead purification, Illumina adapters were added by a secondary multiplex PCR, and libraries between 200 and 400 bp were gel-purified. The libraries contained internal 6-nucleotide barcodes that were used for demultiplexing. The libraries were sequenced on an Illumina MiSeq using 2x220 or 2x250 nucleotide paired-end reads. In the authors' own workflow: FLASH 1.2.11 was used to merge paired reads, and BWA-MEM then aligned the reads to the GRCh37 human genome before TRA and TRB reads were extracted. V and J assignment used an IMGT-derived reference of cassette sequences and CDR3 motifs that included pseudogenes. Three-frame translation of reads was performed, and productive CDR3s were defined as those with a C...FGXG motif and no stop codons. A clonotype was defined as a unique combination of a V-J cassette pair and a CDR3 amino acid sequence. Hamming distance filtering was applied to reads, with thresholds set by the sequence error rate of each sample in mapped regions. The raw public data were reprocessed by TCRdb itself: fastp quality trimming at Q25, MiXCR clonotype calling, in-frame beta chains only. Under each unique CDR3 protein, matching rows form one entry showing the most common genes and DNA. The V and J calls shown here were made by TCRdb, not taken from the authors' results. The sample has 400,000 or so distinct CDR3 sequences on record, around 38% of them singletons. The ten largest clonotypes hold 12% of the sample.

The sample comprised glioma tissue, nonneoplastic brain tissue, or PBMCs (not recorded which). The sequence is built from TRBV20-1 and TRBJ2-7; 7 bases in between match TRBD1. The sequence came from a human donor with low-grade glioma or glioblastoma, undergoing nonglioma brain surgery, or in good health (not recorded which). The nucleotide sequence reads as follows: TGCAGTGCTAGATCTTACTTGGGACAGCCGCAATCCTCCTACGAGCAGTACTTC. Its protein product is CSARSYLGQPQSSYEQYF.